This T cell receptor (beta chain) was observed in a study of prognosis after radiotherapy for stage I lung cancer. This CDR3 is 14 amino acids long. Looked up from germline, CDR1 is SGHTA and CDR2 is FQGNSA. V shed 1 base and J shed 8 bases, with 12 bases lying between them. This clonotype was seen only once. Its antigen remains unidentified. Two-round multiplex PCR on genomic DNA was the method by which TCR beta CDR3 was amplified. Every TRBV and TRBJ gene had its own specific primer in first-round PCR. Primers of the universal type were employed in the second round of PCR. TCRdb re-called the multiplex PCR reads with MiXCR, one entry per CDR3 protein. The sample contains fewer than 20,000 distinct CDR3 sequences, about 40% of which appear only once. Study-wide results and caveats: Gene usage, both TRBV and TRBJ, reportedly differed between patients with metastases and patients without them. The tumor specificity of expanded TCR clones remained undetermined.

J is TRBJ1-3 and V is TRBV7-2; D might be TRBD1 (6 bases). The sequenced sample was PBMCs, obtained before or after stereotactic body radiation therapy (not recorded which). This TCR was recovered from a donor aged 50 or older with non-small cell lung cancer. CDR3 DNA sequence: TGTGCCAGCAGCTTAGTTTCAGGGGTAGACACCATATATTTT. Protein: CASSLVSGVDTIYF.